One and the same sample provided the 29 T cell receptor beta chains below, sequenced in a study of T cell repertoires in cytomegalovirus infection. Each CDR3 protein gets one entry after TCRdb re-called the reads with MiXCR. Among roughly 920,000 distinct CDR3 sequences listed, roughly 31% were seen once. The antigens for these receptors are not known. Sequencing was performed on cultured CD8+ T cells from PBMCs, taken from culture after CMV antigen stimulation. These receptors originate from a human donor in good health (CMV status not recorded). Some clones in this sample may be carry-over from other donors' samples.

DNA of the CDR3: TGTGCCAGCAGCTTATCGATCGCGAACACCGGGGAGCTGTTTTTT. This translates into CASSLSIANTGELFF. This chain connects TRBV7-6 to TRBJ2-2; D is ambiguous. Germline V CDR1 and CDR2: SGHVS, FNYEAQ. V was clipped by 2 bases and J by 0 bases, with 7 bases between them. The CDR3 covers 15 residues.

V is TRBV7-9 and J is TRBJ2-5; 7 bases are a match to TRBD1. CDR1 SEHNR and CDR2 FQNEAQ come from the germline V gene (reference sequence). Trimming removed 5 bases from V and 5 bases from J; junction bases left unmatched: 5. CDR3 length: 13 residues. CDR3: CASSRGQVETQYF. CDR3 DNA: TGTGCCAGCAGCCGCGGACAGGTTGAGACCCAGTACTTC.

V is TRBV6-6 and J is TRBJ2-1; D is tentatively TRBD1 or TRBD2 (6 bases each). The length of the CDR3 is 15 residues. V gave up 2 bases and J gave up 7 bases, with 15 bases separating them. The germline V gene encodes CDR1 MNHNY and CDR2 SVGAGI (reference sequence). This CDR3 is CASSYEWGADNEQFF. The CDR3 DNA follows: TGTGCCAGCAGTTACGAGTGGGGGGCGGATAATGAGCAGTTCTTC.

To note about this clonotype: Given a much more abundant clone one base away, this may be a read error. This sequence joins TRBV5-6 and TRBJ1-1; D is perhaps TRBD1 (5 bases). Germline V CDR1 and CDR2: SGHDT, YYEEEE. Trimming stripped 2 bases from V and 4 bases from J, with 9 bases between. The CDR3 loop spans 13 amino acids. The CDR3: CASSFAGTTEAFF. CDR3 in DNA: TGTGCCAGCAGCTTCGCAGGGACCACTGAAGCTTTCTTT.

The table lists this clonotype with many counts. This chain links TRBV7-8 with TRBJ2-7, with TRBD2 as a possible D gene (5 bases). Germline V lookup: CDR1 SGHVS, CDR2 FQNEAQ. Trimming took 4 bases from V and 2 from J, leaving 6 bases between them. The CDR3 has 12 amino acids. The CDR3: CASSSGTYEQYV. CDR3 bases: TGTGCCAGCAGCTCCGGGACCTACGAGCAGTACGTC.

For the CDR3, the DNA is TGCAGTGCTAAAAGGGGGCGCAGAACTGAAGCTTTCTTT. The encoded protein is CSAKRGRRTEAFF. The chain couples TRBV20-1 to TRBJ1-1, with 7 bases aligning to TRBD1. Germline V gene sequence: CDR1 DFQATT, CDR2 SNEGSKA (reference sequence). Trimming cost V 4 bases and J 5 bases; bases outside gene matches: 7. The length of the CDR3 is 13 residues.

This chain connects TRBV27 to TRBJ1-1, with D perhaps matching TRBD1 (5 bases). Trimming left V 6 bases short and J 0 bases short, with 11 bases between. Germline CDR1 is MNHEY and CDR2 is SMNVEV (reference sequence). This CDR3 comprises 14 residues. The CDR3 protein is CASRQAGMNTEAFF. The DNA for the CDR3 is TGTGCCAGCAGACAGGCGGGGATGAACACTGAAGCTTTCTTT.

This clonotype was detected only a few times. The J gene is TRBJ1-2, the V gene TRBV7-9; TRBD1 agrees at 7 bases. Trimming took 4 bases from V and 2 from J; bases not matched to a gene: 10. The CDR3 covers 16 residues. Looked up from germline, CDR1 is SEHNR and CDR2 is FQNEAQ (reference sequence). The CDR3 nucleotides read TGTGCCAGCAGCTCCCCCGGACAGGAGGACAACTATGGCTACACCTTC. Translating it yields CASSSPGQEDNYGYTF.

The chain uses TRBV6-5 and TRBJ2-1, with 7 bases fitting TRBD2. CDR1 and CDR2 (germline): MNHEY, SVGAGI. This CDR3 spans 14 amino acids. J gave up 5 bases and V 6 bases, and 7 bases lay outside the gene matches. CDR3 coding DNA: TGTGCCAGCAGCGGCGGGGGATTTAACAATGAGCAGTTCTTC. Its translation is CASSGGGFNNEQFF.

The chain combines TRBV7-8 with TRBJ1-1; D remains ambiguous. Trimming shortened V by 5 bases and J by 3 bases, and 10 bases separated the two germline ends. Germline CDR1 is SGHVS and CDR2 is FQNEAQ. CDR3 size: 13 residues. The CDR3: CASSRVGDTEAFF. In nucleotides, the CDR3 is TGTGCCAGCAGCCGGGTGGGCGACACTGAAGCTTTCTTT.

This clonotype has just a few counts. The chain recombines TRBV6-6 with TRBJ2-1; the D gene is possibly TRBD2 (5 bases). Germline assignment: CDR1 MNHNY and CDR2 SVGAGI (reference sequence). The CDR3 is 14 residues long. The V end was cut by 3 bases, the J end by 7 bases, with 13 bases between. The CDR3: CASSYKSPGNEQFF. The DNA for the CDR3 is TGTGCCAGCAGTTATAAGAGTCCGGGGAATGAGCAGTTCTTC.

This chain links TRBV9 with TRBJ2-5, with D hard to call. Trimming removed 0 bases from V and 2 bases from J, with 11 bases in between. The CDR3 loop spans 15 amino acids. Germline V gene sequence: CDR1 SGDLS, CDR2 YYNGEE. The DNA of the CDR3 is TGTGCCAGCAGCGTAGAACAGTCGCCTCAAGAGACCCAGTACTTC. It is translated as CASSVEQSPQETQYF.

The chain's CDR3 is CASRDDREQSTGELFF. CDR3 DNA: TGTGCCAGCAGGGATGACAGGGAACAGAGCACCGGGGAGCTGTTTTTT. The chain is built from TRBV28 and TRBJ2-2; the match to TRBD1 covers 7 bases. The CDR3 is made up of 16 amino acids. Germline CDR1 reads MDHEN; CDR2 reads SYDVKM. The J segment lost 4 bases and the V segment lost 6 bases, leaving 11 bases of the junction unmatched.

V gene TRBV12-3 or TRBV12-4 combines with J gene TRBJ1-2; possible D gene TRBD1, 6 bases. CDR3 length: 14 residues. Trimming pared 6 bases from V and 5 bases from J, leaving 16 bases between. The CDR3 loop is CASREPGHGYGYTF. The CDR3 DNA follows: TGTGCCAGCAGGGAACCGGGACACGGATATGGCTACACCTTC.

This clonotype has ten or more counts. The rearrangement uses TRBV7-9 and TRBJ1-3; D perhaps matches TRBD1 (5 bases). Trimming left V 6 bases short and J 0 bases short, with 12 bases between. This CDR3 is built from 15 residues. Germline-derived CDR1 and CDR2 are SEHNR and FQNEAQ (reference sequence). The CDR3 reads CASSLGTSSGNTIYF. CDR3 DNA sequence: TGTGCCAGCAGTTTGGGGACTTCCTCTGGAAACACCATATATTTT. Full variable domain (rest looked up from reference TRBV7-9 and TRBJ1-3): DTGVSQNPRHKITKRGQNVTFRCDPISEHNRLYWYRQTLGQGPEFLTYFQNEAQLEKSRLLSDRFSAERPKGSFSTLEIQRTEQGDSAMYLCASSLGTSSGNTIYFGEGSWLTVV.

V and J are TRBV11-1 and TRBJ2-2; no clear D. CDR3 size: 16 residues. CDR1 SGHAT and CDR2 FQDESV come from the germline V gene (reference sequence). Deletions cut 1 base from V and 0 bases from J, with 9 bases between. The CDR3 loop is CASSLVGYANTGELFF. The CDR3 DNA is TGTGCCAGCAGCTTAGTAGGATACGCGAACACCGGGGAGCTGTTTTTT.

This chain connects TRBV10-3 to TRBJ1-2; the D is unclear. Germline-derived CDR1 and CDR2 are ENHRY and SYGVKD. This CDR3 comprises 11 residues. V lost 6 bases to trimming and J lost 5 bases, with 7 bases between them. CDR3 sequence: CAIRRPYGYTF. In DNA, the CDR3 is TGTGCCATCAGGAGACCATATGGCTACACCTTC.

Comments on this clonotype: One end of the junction does not line up with germline, which may come from a read error. V gene TRBV7-6 combines with J gene TRBJ2-2, with TRBD1 matching 11 bases. Germline lookup yields CDR1 SGHVS and CDR2 FNYEAQ. This CDR3 is 16 amino acids long. DNA for the CDR3: TGTGCCAGCAGCGCCCGGGACAGGGGGAACGCCGGGGAGCTGTTTTTT. Translating it yields CASSARDRGNAGELFF.

In this sample, this clonotype turned up once. The CDR3 sequence: CASSVAGGASNEQFF. The CDR3 coding sequence is TGTGCCAGCAGCGTAGCTGGGGGGGCGAGCAATGAGCAGTTCTTC. The chain recombines TRBV9 with TRBJ2-1, with a tentative D call TRBD2 (7 bases). The V end lost 0 bases, the J end lost 6 bases, and 13 bases lay between the germline ends. The CDR3 is made up of 15 amino acids. CDR1 and CDR2 (germline): SGDLS, YYNGEE. Combining the CDR3 with reference TRBV9 and TRBJ2-1 gives the whole variable domain DSGVTQTPKHLITATGQRVTLRCSPRSGDLSVYWYQQSLDQGLQFLIQYYNGEERAKGNILERFSAQQFPDLHSELNLSSLELGDSALYFCASSVAGGASNEQFFGPGTRLTVL.

This clonotype occurred many times. The V gene is TRBV7-2, the J gene TRBJ2-5; D is uncertain. CDR1 SGHTA and CDR2 FQGNSA come from the germline V gene. Trimming cost V 1 base and J 1 base, with 4 bases left between them. There are 13 residues in the CDR3. In DNA form, the CDR3 reads TGTGCCAGCAGCTTAGACATCCAAGAGACCCAGTACTTC. Protein: CASSLDIQETQYF.

The chain uses TRBV10-3 and TRBJ1-2; perhaps TRBD1 as D (5 bases). Germline CDR1 reads ENHRY; CDR2 reads SYGVKD. V was shortened by 8 bases and J by 2 bases, with 12 bases between the two germline ends. This CDR3 region has 13 residues. This CDR3 is CAIYGGPNYGYTF. As DNA, the CDR3 is TGTGCCATCTATGGGGGTCCAAACTATGGCTACACCTTC.

As regards this clonotype: One end of the junction is discordant with germline, which a read error may explain. This chain connects TRBV19 to TRBJ1-5; possible D gene TRBD1, 6 bases. CDR1 is LNHDA and CDR2 is SQIVND in the germline V gene (reference sequence). The CDR3 loop spans 15 amino acids. CDR3 in amino acids: CANSTEGDSNQPQHF. CDR3 in DNA: TGTGCCAATAGTACCGAGGGGGATAGCAATCAGCCCCAGCATTTT.

This clonotype was detected once. At one boundary the junction diverges from the germline segment, which might be a read error. The chain is built from TRBV7-6 and TRBJ2-7; 9 bases are a match to TRBD1. CDR3 length equals 16 residues. CDR1 and CDR2 (germline): SGHVS, FNYEAQ. The CDR3 spells CVSSSRDRAGSNEQYF. CDR3 coding DNA: TGTGTCAGCAGCTCAAGGGACAGGGCGGGAAGTAACGAGCAGTACTTC.

The chain couples TRBV6-6 to TRBJ1-6, with 7 nucleotides matching TRBD1. CDR3 size: 16 residues. V dropped 6 bases and J dropped 0; count of bases not matched to a gene: 5. Germline loops: CDR1 MNHNY, CDR2 SVGAGI (reference sequence). The CDR3 sequence: CASRPDRDSYNSPLHF. CDR3 in DNA: TGTGCCAGCAGACCCGACAGGGACTCCTATAATTCACCCCTCCACTTT.

J is TRBJ2-5 and V is TRBV5-6; a weak D match, TRBD1 (5 bases). The length of the CDR3 is 15 residues. CDR1 and CDR2 from the germline V gene are SGHDT and YYEEEE. Trimming cost V 0 bases and J 5 bases, with 14 bases left between them. The CDR3 nucleotides read TGTGCCAGCAGCTTGGTCGTAGGGGAATACGAGACCCAGTACTTC. Translation: CASSLVVGEYETQYF.

This clonotype came up a few times. This sequence joins TRBV6-2 or TRBV6-3 and TRBJ2-5; either TRBD1 or TRBD2 may fit D (5 bases each). The CDR3 totals 13 residues. Per the germline V gene, CDR1 is MNHEY and CDR2 is SVGEGT. Trimming pared 7 bases from V and 4 bases from J, leaving 13 bases between. The CDR3 region is CASIHGTLETQYF. The DNA of the CDR3 is TGTGCCAGCATTCATGGGACGTTAGAGACCCAGTACTTC.

This clonotype was detected many times. This rearrangement joins TRBV6-5 to TRBJ2-7; D unclear. This CDR3 has 14 residues. Germline CDR1 is MNHEY and CDR2 is SVGAGI. Between the trimmed V and J ends, which lost 0 bases and 4 bases, there was a span of 10 bases. The DNA of the CDR3 is TGTGCCAGCAGTTACTCGAGTATGGGGTACGAGCAGTACGTC. Its protein product is CASSYSSMGYEQYV.

The chain links TRBV7-2 to TRBJ2-7; D is perhaps TRBD1 (6 bases). Looked up from germline, CDR1 is SGHTA and CDR2 is FQGNSA. Trimming shortened V by 3 bases and J by 2 bases, and 11 bases separated the two germline ends. This CDR3 region has 14 residues. CDR3 sequence reads: CASSFQQGPYEQYF. Written as DNA, the CDR3 is TGTGCCAGCAGCTTTCAACAGGGCCCCTACGAGCAGTACTTC.

The rearrangement uses TRBV27 and TRBJ2-5; D unresolved. V lost 0 bases, J lost 1 base, and 6 bases lay in between. CDR1 and CDR2 from the germline V gene are MNHEY and SMNVEV (reference sequence). The CDR3 runs 14 residues. CDR3: CASSLSHSQETQYF. Written as DNA, the CDR3 is TGTGCCAGCAGTTTATCCCATAGCCAAGAGACCCAGTACTTC.